This TCR beta chain was retrieved from a study of beta chain features in type 1 diabetes. Points from the study as a whole: A potential PCR bias toward shorter templates would be equal in patient and control samples. Shortening that was moderate but significant affected the TCRB CDR3s of Type 1 diabetes patients in all four CD4+ subsets.

Of note for this clone: The antigen is undetermined.

The junction had 5 bases not matched to a gene; V was cut back by 5 bases and J by 5 bases. The CDR3 length is 14 residues. Germline CDR1 LNHDA, CDR2 SQIVND (reference sequence). What was sequenced were expressed TCRB transcripts, since all of the isolated RNA had been reverse transcribed. The method was immunoSEQ multiplex PCR; TCRdb's version includes in-frame clones alone and lacks a portion of them. The profile shows about 650,000 clones, about an eighth of them singletons. Populations obtained by sorting all exceeded 95% purity. The TCR originated in a man younger than 40 with type 1 diabetes. The sample taken for sequencing was naive CD4+ T cells from blood. The rearrangement links TRBV19 to TRBJ1-4, with 7 bases matching TRBD1. CDR3 in amino acids: CASSGTAENEKLFF. CDR3 coding DNA: TGTGCCAGTAGTGGGACAGCAGAGAATGAAAAACTGTTTTTT.